Presented here are 20 T cell receptor beta chains from one specimen sequenced in a study of blood T cells in healthy people across ages. Next came a second PCR, run for about 7 to 12 cycles, which used a sample-barcoded 5' primer along with a J-beta primer mix. TCRdb re-called the 5' RACE reads through MiXCR, storing one row per CDR3 protein. The table has 1.5 million to 2 million distinct CDR3 sequences, approximately 30% seen once. The sample taken for sequencing was blood. The receptor set was obtained from a woman in her thirties in good health.

V gene TRBV20-1 combines with J gene TRBJ2-5; 7 bases match TRBD2. CDR1 is DFQATT and CDR2 is SNEGSKA in the germline V gene (reference sequence). The trim removed 0 bases at V and 0 bases at J, leaving 4 bases unmatched. The CDR3 is made up of 15 amino acids. CDR3 nucleotide sequence: TGCAGTGCTAGAGATGGTAGCGGGTACCAAGAGACCCAGTACTTC. Its translation is CSARDGSGYQETQYF.

The J gene is TRBJ2-3, the V gene TRBV20-1, with D tentatively TRBD1 (7 bases). The CDR3 runs to 15 residues. Trimming took 0 bases from V and 6 from J, leaving 16 bases between them. In germline, CDR1 is DFQATT, CDR2 SNEGSKA (reference sequence). The chain's CDR3 is CSARDLAGGFDTQYF. CDR3 in DNA: TGCAGTGCTAGAGACCTGGCAGGGGGGTTTGATACGCAGTATTTT.

V is TRBV6-5 and J is TRBJ2-3; D remains ambiguous. The germline V gene has CDR1 MNHEY and CDR2 SVGAGI. Trimming left V 6 bases short and J 2 bases short, with 18 bases between. The CDR3 has 16 amino acids. The CDR3: CASSYGARDFTDTQYF. The CDR3, as DNA: TGTGCCAGCAGCTACGGAGCAAGAGACTTCACAGATACGCAGTATTTT.

On this clonotype: A much larger clone sits a single nucleotide away, making a read error possible. CDR3 loop: CSASPSGGNGQFF. CDR3 coding DNA: TGCAGTGCTAGCCCCAGCGGAGGTAATGGGCAGTTCTTC. The V call is TRBV20-1, the J call TRBJ2-1; possibly TRBD2 for D (5 bases). CDR3 size: 13 residues. Per the germline V gene, CDR1 is DFQATT and CDR2 is SNEGSKA (reference sequence).

The V call is TRBV28, the J call TRBJ1-2; D might be TRBD1 (5 bases). The CDR3 consists of 12 residues. The V gene lost 1 base and the J gene lost 10 bases, with 10 bases spanning the gap. CDR1 is MDHEN, CDR2 SYDVKM, per germline. CDR3 sequence (DNA): TGTGCCAGCAGTTTATCAGGGTTTGACTACACCTTC. Residues: CASSLSGFDYTF.

This clonotype showed up many times. The chain has TRBV29-1 and TRBJ2-3; possible D gene TRBD2, 5 bases. CDR3 size: 13 residues. V shed 4 bases and J shed 0 bases, with 8 bases lying between them. Germline assignment: CDR1 SQVTM and CDR2 ANQGSEA. DNA for the CDR3: TGCAGCGTTGGGACGGGGAGCACAGATACGCAGTATTTT. It is translated as CSVGTGSTDTQYF.

The chain couples TRBV12-3 or TRBV12-4 to TRBJ1-2; 7 bases are shared with TRBD1. V shed 8 bases and J 7 bases; nucleotides not matched to a gene: 10. CDR3 length equals 13 residues. The CDR3 is CASGIQGLGGYTF. The DNA for the CDR3 is TGTGCCAGCGGAATACAGGGGTTAGGTGGCTACACCTTC.

This clonotype occurred a few times. This chain uses TRBV12-3 or TRBV12-4 with TRBJ2-7, with a possible D match to TRBD2 (5 bases). This CDR3 is built from 15 residues. The V and J ends lost 2 bases and 3 bases respectively, with 14 bases between them. CDR3 DNA sequence: TGTGCCAGCAGTTTATATGGTAGAGAGGGCTACGAGCAGTACTTC. It specifies CASSLYGREGYEQYF.

As concerns this clonotype: One end of the junction does not line up with germline, which may come from a read error. The genes are TRBV5-1 and TRBJ2-7; TRBD2 is a possible D gene (6 bases). In germline, CDR1 is SGHRS, CDR2 YFSETQ. CDR3 size: 14 residues. This chain's CDR3 is CAGSTTGGSYEQYF. CDR3 nucleotides: TGCGCCGGCAGCACCACCGGGGGTTCCTACGAGCAGTACTTC.

In this sample, this clonotype turned up a few times. The chain uses TRBV28 and TRBJ1-5, with a weak D call TRBD1 (6 bases). This CDR3 is 11 amino acids long. Trimming took 7 bases from V and 9 from J, leaving 10 bases between them. Germline V gene lookup returns CDR1 MDHEN and CDR2 SYDVKM. The DNA of the CDR3 is TGTGCCAGCAAGGGAGGGGGGCCCCAGCATTTT. Residues: CASKGGGPQHF. The entire variable domain, with the rest obtained from reference TRBV28 and TRBJ1-5, is as follows: DVKVTQSSRYLVKRTGEKVFLECVQDMDHENMFWYRQDPGLGLRLIYFSYDVKMKEKGDIPEGYSVSREKKERFSLILESASTNQTSMYLCASKGGGPQHFGDGTRLSIL.

This clonotype showed up just a few times. The chain links TRBV7-2 to TRBJ2-7, with D possibly matching TRBD2 (5 bases). V lost 4 bases and J 0 bases, leaving 10 bases between the germline ends. The CDR3 contains 14 residues. CDR1 is SGHTA, CDR2 FQGNSA, per germline. The CDR3 DNA reads TGTGCCAGCAGCTCACAGCGGACCTCCTACGAGCAGTACTTC. This gives the protein CASSSQRTSYEQYF.

This clonotype was seen only a few times. This chain joins TRBV12-3 or TRBV12-4 and TRBJ2-2; TRBD1 matches 7 bases. J gave up 4 bases and V 5 bases, and 4 bases lay outside the gene matches. This CDR3 has 14 residues. The CDR3 protein is CASSETGITGELFF. The CDR3 region has the DNA TGTGCCAGCAGTGAGACAGGGATCACCGGGGAGCTGTTTTTT.

This chain links TRBV29-1 with TRBJ1-1; weak D call: TRBD1 (6 bases). Looked up from germline, CDR1 is SQVTM and CDR2 is ANQGSEA. V was shortened by 5 bases and J by 7 bases, with 17 bases between the two germline ends. The CDR3 has 13 amino acids. CDR3 coding DNA: TGCAGCGTTATATCAGGGGATGTTTATGAAGCTTTCTTT. The encoded protein is CSVISGDVYEAFF.

The gene calls are TRBV11-2 and TRBJ2-3; TRBD2 aligns across 13 bases. The CDR3 has 17 amino acids. V lost 2 bases, J lost 6 bases, and 8 bases stayed unmatched. Germline V gene data show CDR1 as SGHAT and CDR2 as FQNNGV. The CDR3 is CASSLRVLAGGADTQYF. CDR3 nucleotide sequence: TGTGCCAGCAGCTTAAGGGTACTAGCGGGAGGGGCGGATACGCAGTATTTT.

As regards this clonotype: The germline gene is not matched at one end of the junction; a read error may be the cause. The chain carries TRBV28 and TRBJ2-7; TRBD1 agrees at 7 bases. Germline CDR1 reads MDHEN; CDR2 reads SYDVKM. This CDR3 is built from 15 residues. The CDR3 sequence: CASSLQTGVPYGQYF. CDR3 sequence (DNA): TGTGCCAGCAGTTTGCAAACAGGGGTCCCCTACGGGCAGTACTTC.

The table lists this clonotype with a count of one. The gene calls are TRBV18 and TRBJ1-5; D unclear. Trimming pared 3 bases from V and 8 bases from J, leaving 11 bases between. This CDR3 is 13 amino acids long. CDR1 is KGHSH, CDR2 LQKENI, per germline. CDR3 region: CASSPFVEEPQHF. CDR3 nucleotides: TGTGCCAGCTCACCGTTCGTAGAGGAGCCCCAGCATTTT.

This clonotype was detected many times. The chain uses TRBV20-1 and TRBJ1-2; tentative D call: TRBD1 (6 bases). CDR1 is DFQATT, CDR2 SNEGSKA, per germline (reference sequence). The length of the CDR3 is 13 residues. V was clipped by 3 bases and J by 8 bases, with 16 bases between them. CDR3 region: CSARGESGEGYTF. The CDR3 DNA reads as TGCAGTGCTAGGGGGGAGTCAGGGGAAGGCTACACCTTC.

Details on this clonotype: A much larger clone differs by one base, so this may be a read error. V is TRBV12-3 or TRBV12-4 and J is TRBJ2-1, with D possibly matching TRBD1 (5 bases). This CDR3 is built from 16 residues. CDR3 amino acids: CACSLSRQGLGYEQFF. CDR3 sequence (DNA): TGTGCCTGCAGCCTTAGCCGGCAGGGCCTGGGGTATGAGCAGTTCTTC.

There are many counts of this clonotype. The CDR3 here is CASSEWYGYTF. CDR3 nucleotides: TGTGCCAGCAGTGAGTGGTATGGCTACACCTTC. V is TRBV2 and J is TRBJ1-2; D is uncertain. Germline CDR1 reads SNHLY; CDR2 reads FYNNEI. Trimming removed 3 bases from V and 5 bases from J, with 4 bases in between. CDR3 length: 11 amino acids.

J is TRBJ2-1 and V is TRBV12-3 or TRBV12-4; TRBD2 agrees at 9 bases. This CDR3 spans 13 amino acids. The DNA for the CDR3 is TGTGTCTCCTCGGCGGGGGGGCCATTTGAGCAGTTCTTC. Its protein is CVSSAGGPFEQFF.